The 25 T cell receptor beta chains reported below all come from one sample, sequenced in a study of blood T cells in healthy people across ages (dated by TCRdb to the mid-2010s). The library relied on 5' RACE. TCRdb shows the sequencer as Illumina HiSeq 2500. A second PCR of about 7 to 12 cycles was run with a J-beta primer mix and a sample-barcoded 5' primer. TCRdb itself trimmed the public reads at Q25 with fastp, ran MiXCR and retained productive beta chains. Under each unique CDR3 protein, matching rows form one entry showing the most common genes and DNA. This sample gives under 700,000 distinct CDR3 sequences in total; more than 20% of them show up just once. The ten top clones hold roughly 9% of the sample. The sample was also linked to a second study, of T cells of mothers and their children.

The sample consisted of blood. These receptors all stem from a boy aged 5-17 years in good health.

This clonotype has more than one count but fewer than ten. Mismatch with germline at one junction end may stem from a read error. V is TRBV20-1 and J is TRBJ2-5; possible D gene TRBD1, 6 bases. Germline CDR1 reads DFQATT; CDR2 reads SNEGSKA (reference sequence). The CDR3 runs to 18 residues. The CDR3 protein is CCARGQIEGIMYQETQYF. CDR3 in DNA: TGCTGTGCTAGAGGACAGATAGAGGGGATTATGTACCAAGAGACCCAGTACTTC.

V usage is TRBV29-1 and J usage is TRBJ2-3; D gene ambiguous. The ends were cut back, 2 bases at V and 4 bases at J, with 10 bases in the middle. Germline CDR1 SQVTM, CDR2 ANQGSEA. This CDR3 region has 13 residues. The CDR3: CSVEIPPPDTQYF. The CDR3 nucleotides read TGCAGCGTTGAAATCCCCCCACCAGATACGCAGTATTTT.

This clonotype showed up just a few times. The chain joins TRBV20-1 to TRBJ1-4; D is unclear. The CDR3 is 15 amino acids. Germline loops: CDR1 DFQATT, CDR2 SNEGSKA (reference sequence). V dropped 2 bases and J dropped 0 bases, with 10 bases sitting between them. CDR3 sequence (DNA): TGCAGTGCTAGATTCGCAGGTGCAACTAATGAAAAACTGTTTTTT. Encoded protein: CSARFAGATNEKLFF.

Only a few counts were recorded for this clonotype. This chain uses TRBV6-2 or TRBV6-3 with TRBJ2-7; 11 nucleotides match TRBD1. Germline V gene lookup returns CDR1 MNHEY and CDR2 SVGEGT. V shed 6 bases and J 1 base; nucleotides not matched to a gene: 8. The CDR3 totals 16 residues. The CDR3 region is CASSNSGTGGSYEQYF. Here the CDR3 DNA reads TGTGCCAGCAGCAATTCCGGGACAGGGGGGTCCTACGAGCAGTACTTC.

The chain has TRBV27 and TRBJ1-1, with 8 bases fitting TRBD1. Germline CDR1 reads MNHEY; CDR2 reads SMNVEV (reference sequence). V lost 7 bases to trimming and J lost 5 bases; unmatched junction nucleotides: 12. This CDR3 has 15 residues. This CDR3 reads CASIPITGGGTEAFF. Written as DNA, the CDR3 is TGTGCCAGCATACCTATTACAGGGGGAGGGACTGAAGCTTTCTTT.

The chain combines TRBV3-1 with TRBJ2-4, with 7 bases lining up with TRBD2. This CDR3 is built from 13 residues. V lost 0 bases to trimming and J lost 11 bases; unmatched junction nucleotides: 4. Germline V gene lookup returns CDR1 LGHDT and CDR2 YNNKEL (reference sequence). In DNA form, the CDR3 reads TGTGCCAGCAGCCAAGACGGGGGGAGCGTTCAGTACTTC. Translating gives CASSQDGGSVQYF.

The rearrangement links TRBV5-1 to TRBJ1-1; no firm D call. The ends were cut back, 1 base at V and 3 bases at J, with 19 bases in the middle. Germline V gives CDR1 SGHRS, CDR2 YFSETQ. The CDR3 length is 17 residues. DNA for the CDR3: TGCGCCAGCAGCTTGAGGACGGGGTGCATTGGGGACACTGAAGCTTTCTTT. Its translation: CASSLRTGCIGDTEAFF. Drawing the rest from reference TRBV5-1 and TRBJ1-1, the complete variable domain is KAGVTQTPRYLIKTRGQQVTLSCSPISGHRSVSWYQQTPGQGLQFLFEYFSETQRNKGNFPGRFSGRQFSNSRSEMNVSTLELGDSALYLCASSLRTGCIGDTEAFFGQGTRLTVV.

The chain links TRBV7-8 to TRBJ1-4; tentatively, D is TRBD1 (6 bases). Trimming removed 2 bases from V and 6 bases from J, with 13 bases in between. This CDR3 has 15 residues. Germline V gene lookup returns CDR1 SGHVS and CDR2 FQNEAQ. The CDR3 sequence: CASSLWGQGDEKLFF. As DNA, the CDR3 is TGTGCCAGCAGCTTATGGGGGCAGGGCGATGAAAAACTGTTTTTT.

The chain recombines TRBV6-6 with TRBJ2-5, with D possibly matching TRBD1 (8 bases). TRBJ2-1 matches the DNA end more closely, so the J call is doubtful. Germline CDR1 reads MNHNY; CDR2 reads SVGAGI (reference sequence). The CDR3 runs 16 residues. CDR3 loop: CASSSQGGSSYNEQFF. The CDR3 region has the DNA TGTGCCAGCAGTTCACAGGGGGGGAGCTCCTACAATGAGCAGTTCTTC.

J is TRBJ2-5 and V is TRBV6-5; D is ambiguous. CDR1 and CDR2 from the germline V gene are MNHEY and SVGAGI. This CDR3 is 14 amino acids long. Trimming took off 6 bases at V and 11 bases at J, with 22 bases between the two ends. The CDR3 coding sequence is TGTGCCAGCAGGTTAACGGCCGCCCCGCGTGAGCAGTACTTC. Residues: CASRLTAAPREQYF.

The chain combines TRBV19 with TRBJ1-4; D uncertain. Trimming removed 7 bases from V and 2 bases from J, with 14 bases in between. There are 15 residues in the CDR3. CDR1 is LNHDA, CDR2 SQIVND, per germline (reference sequence). The DNA for the CDR3 is TGTGCCAGTACCGGCCGCAGGCGGACTAATGAAAAACTGTTTTTT. This gives the protein CASTGRRRTNEKLFF.

This clonotype showed up just a few times. The CDR3 loop is CSVGGTSNTGELFF. The DNA of the CDR3 is TGCAGCGTTGGGGGGACATCGAACACCGGGGAGCTGTTTTTT. The rearrangement links TRBV29-1 to TRBJ2-2; possible D gene TRBD1, 6 bases. From germline, CDR1 is SQVTM and CDR2 ANQGSEA. The germline V and J ends were trimmed by 4 bases and 0 bases, with 9 bases remaining between them. The CDR3 runs to 14 residues.

The gene calls are TRBV29-1 and TRBJ2-5; 11 bases line up with TRBD1. With V trimmed by 6 bases and J by 3 bases, 6 bases remained unmatched. The CDR3 covers 14 residues. Per the germline V gene, CDR1 is SQVTM and CDR2 is ANQGSEA. The CDR3 here is CSVWAGQGEETQYF. The CDR3, as DNA: TGCAGCGTATGGGCGGGACAGGGGGAAGAGACCCAGTACTTC.

The table lists this clonotype with a few counts. Here the CDR3 reads CASSIREVEQFF. CDR3 DNA sequence: TGTGCCAGCAGCATTCGAGAGGTTGAGCAGTTCTTC. The J gene is TRBJ2-5, the V gene TRBV6-2 or TRBV6-3; no clear D gene. The J call is in doubt because the DNA end fits TRBJ2-1 better. The CDR3 loop spans 12 amino acids. Looked up from germline, CDR1 is MNHEY and CDR2 is SVGEGT.

The chain carries TRBV29-1 and TRBJ1-1; D perhaps matches TRBD1 (6 bases). Per the germline V gene, CDR1 is SQVTM and CDR2 is ANQGSEA. This CDR3 comprises 13 residues. The V end was cut by 6 bases, the J end by 2 bases, with 13 bases between. The CDR3 here is CSVLRGVNTEAFF. In nucleotides, the CDR3 is TGCAGCGTCCTGAGGGGGGTTAACACTGAAGCTTTCTTT. The full variable domain, its missing parts supplied by reference TRBV29-1 and TRBJ1-1, is SAVISQKPSRDICQRGTSLTIQCQVDSQVTMMFWYRQQPGQSLTLIATANQGSEATYESGFVIDKFPISRPNLTFSTLTVSNMSPEDSSIYLCSVLRGVNTEAFFGQGTRLTVV.

V and J are TRBV27 and TRBJ2-7, with 16 bases identical to TRBD2. The germline V gene encodes CDR1 MNHEY and CDR2 SMNVEV (reference sequence). The V segment lost 3 bases and the J segment 2 bases; nucleotides outside the gene matches: 4. This CDR3 comprises 17 residues. The CDR3 DNA is TGTGCCAGCAGTTTGGGGACTAGCGGGGGGGCCCCCTACGAGCAGTACTTC. Protein product: CASSLGTSGGAPYEQYF.

This clonotype was observed a few times. The chain employs TRBV3-1 and TRBJ2-7; possible D gene TRBD1, 5 bases. V shed 0 bases and J shed 3 bases, with 12 bases lying between them. Germline V gene sequence: CDR1 LGHDT, CDR2 YNNKEL (reference sequence). The CDR3 is made up of 15 amino acids. The DNA of the CDR3 is TGTGCCAGCAGCCAAGATAGGCAGGGCCGCTACGAGCAGTACTTC. It specifies CASSQDRQGRYEQYF.

The chain links TRBV29-1 to TRBJ1-2; D unclear. The CDR3 has 15 amino acids. The germline V and J ends were trimmed by 5 bases and 4 bases, with 20 bases remaining between them. In germline, CDR1 is SQVTM, CDR2 ANQGSEA. CDR3 sequence reads: CSVKSTRPDTYGYTF. CDR3 DNA sequence: TGCAGCGTTAAAAGTACGCGGCCAGACACCTATGGCTACACCTTC.

The chain recombines TRBV7-9 with TRBJ2-3; TRBD2 is a possible D gene (5 bases). From germline, CDR1 is SEHNR and CDR2 FQNEAQ (reference sequence). V was pared by 8 bases and J by 4 bases, with 19 bases between. The CDR3 contains 15 residues. CDR3 in DNA: TGTGCCAGCCCCCCCGAGCGGTCTAGCTCAGATACGCAGTATTTT. This gives the protein CASPPERSSSDTQYF. The full variable domain, in which reference TRBV7-9 and TRBJ2-3 provide the parts outside the CDR3, is DTGVSQNPRHKITKRGQNVTFRCDPISEHNRLYWYRQTLGQGPEFLTYFQNEAQLEKSRLLSDRFSAERPKGSFSTLEIQRTEQGDSAMYLCASPPERSSSDTQYFGPGTRLTVL.

The V call is TRBV7-3, the J call TRBJ2-5; 7 nucleotides line up with TRBD2. The germline V gene encodes CDR1 SGHTA and CDR2 FQGTGA. The CDR3 loop spans 14 amino acids. V was pared by 5 bases and J by 1 base, with 4 bases of the junction left unmatched. This chain's CDR3 is CASSRSGGQETQYF. As DNA, the CDR3 is TGTGCCAGCAGCCGATCGGGGGGCCAAGAGACCCAGTACTTC. The full variable domain, completed using reference TRBV7-3 and TRBJ2-5, is GAGVSQTPSNKVTEKGKYVELRCDPISGHTALYWYRQSLGQGPEFLIYFQGTGAADDSGLPNDRFFAVRPEGSVSTLKIQRTERGDSAVYLCASSRSGGQETQYFGPGTRLLVL.

This clonotype was seen more than once but under ten times. The genes are TRBV4-1 and TRBJ2-5; 9 bases are shared with TRBD1. The CDR3 length is 19 residues. CDR1 is MGHRA, CDR2 YSYEKL, per germline. V was pared by 0 bases and J by 2 bases, with 13 bases of the junction left unmatched. The CDR3 coding sequence is TGCGCCAGCAGCCAAGATCTCCACCTCAGGACAGGGGCACAAGAGACCCAGTACTTC. This gives the protein CASSQDLHLRTGAQETQYF.

The chain is built from TRBV2 and TRBJ2-1; TRBD2 is a possible D gene (6 bases). The CDR3 has 14 amino acids. With 9 bases removed from V and 5 bases from J, the gap between germline ends came to 17 bases. The germline gives CDR1 SNHLY, CDR2 FYNNEI. CDR3 residues: CARGSGLANNEQFF. The CDR3 coding sequence is TGTGCCAGGGGGTCGGGACTGGCTAACAATGAGCAGTTCTTC.

V is TRBV12-3 or TRBV12-4 and J is TRBJ1-3, with no clear D. The CDR3 totals 15 residues. The V end lost 4 bases, the J end lost 7 bases, and 17 bases lay between the germline ends. As DNA, the CDR3 is TGTGCCAGCAGTTCGAGACAACGGAGCGTCAACACCATATATTTT. Protein product: CASSSRQRSVNTIYF.

This clonotype was detected a few times. This rearrangement joins TRBV6-5 to TRBJ2-6; D remains ambiguous. This CDR3 contains 15 residues. The V gene lost 4 bases and the J gene lost 4 bases, with 11 bases spanning the gap. Germline V gives CDR1 MNHEY, CDR2 SVGAGI. The CDR3 DNA follows: TGTGCCAGCAGTTTTGCCATTGAAGGGGCCAACGTCCTGACTTTC. It translates to CASSFAIEGANVLTF.

The CDR3 DNA reads TGTGCCAGCAGTTTCCCAGCATCCAAAGAGACCCAGTACTTC. As protein: CASSFPASKETQYF. The chain has TRBV28 and TRBJ2-5; D uncertain. CDR1 is MDHEN, CDR2 SYDVKM, per germline. Trimming took off 3 bases at V and 3 bases at J, with 11 bases between the two ends. The CDR3 loop spans 14 amino acids.